This T cell receptor beta chain was retrieved from a study of T cells in Graves' hyperthyroidism and ophthalmopathy. RNA transcripts yielded amplified TCR beta CDR3 regions. When the TCR CDR3 underwent first-round RT-PCR, the HTBI primer set was used. TCRdb re-derived calls from the multiplex PCR reads in MiXCR, one entry per CDR3 protein. The sample contains 380,000 or so distinct CDR3 sequences, about 13% of which appear only once. Sequencing was performed on blood. The TCR sequence derives from a man under 40 with Graves' hyperthyroidism that later progressed to Graves' ophthalmopathy.

CDR3 DNA sequence: TGCGCCAGCAGCCAAGAGGGCTTGGAAGAGACCCAGTACTTC. This gives the protein CASSQEGLEETQYF. The genes are TRBV4-1 and TRBJ2-5; D ambiguous. V shed 0 bases and J shed 3 bases, with 8 bases lying between them. CDR3 size: 14 residues. Germline CDR1 is MGHRA and CDR2 is YSYEKL.